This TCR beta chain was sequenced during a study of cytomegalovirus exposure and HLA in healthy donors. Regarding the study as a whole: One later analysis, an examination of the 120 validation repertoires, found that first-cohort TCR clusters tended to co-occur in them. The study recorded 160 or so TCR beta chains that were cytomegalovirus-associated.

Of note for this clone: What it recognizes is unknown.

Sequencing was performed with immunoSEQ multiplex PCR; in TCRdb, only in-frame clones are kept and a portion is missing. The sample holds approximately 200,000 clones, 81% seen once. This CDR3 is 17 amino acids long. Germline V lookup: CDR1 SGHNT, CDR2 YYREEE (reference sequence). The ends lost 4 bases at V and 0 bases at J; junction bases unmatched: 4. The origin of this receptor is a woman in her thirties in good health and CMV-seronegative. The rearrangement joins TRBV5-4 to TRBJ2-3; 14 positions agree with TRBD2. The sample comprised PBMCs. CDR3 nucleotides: TGTGCCAGCAGCACCGGACTAGCGGGGGGTAGCACAGATACGCAGTATTTT. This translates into CASSTGLAGGSTDTQYF.